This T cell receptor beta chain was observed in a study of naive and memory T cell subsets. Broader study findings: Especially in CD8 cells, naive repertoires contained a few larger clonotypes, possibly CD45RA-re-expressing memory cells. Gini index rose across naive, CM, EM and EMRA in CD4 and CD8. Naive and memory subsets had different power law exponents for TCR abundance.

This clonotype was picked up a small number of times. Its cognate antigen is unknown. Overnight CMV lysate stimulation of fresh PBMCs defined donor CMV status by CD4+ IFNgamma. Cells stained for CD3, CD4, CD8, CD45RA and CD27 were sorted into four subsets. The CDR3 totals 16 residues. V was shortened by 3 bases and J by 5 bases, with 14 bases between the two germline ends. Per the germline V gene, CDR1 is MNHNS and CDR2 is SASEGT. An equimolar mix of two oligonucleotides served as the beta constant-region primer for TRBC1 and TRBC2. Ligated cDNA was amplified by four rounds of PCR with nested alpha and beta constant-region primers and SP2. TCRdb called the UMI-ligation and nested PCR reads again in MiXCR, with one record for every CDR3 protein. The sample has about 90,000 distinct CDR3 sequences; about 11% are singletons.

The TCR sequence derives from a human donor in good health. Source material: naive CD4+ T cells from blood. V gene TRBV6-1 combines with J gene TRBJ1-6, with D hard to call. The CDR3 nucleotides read TGTGCCAGCAGTGACTTGTGGGAACGGAATAATTCACCCCTCCACTTT. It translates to CASSDLWERNNSPLHF.